These 31 T cell receptor beta chains came from one sample sequenced in a study of early T cells in non-severe SARS-CoV-2 infection. From the 5' RACE reads, TCRdb called clonotypes with MiXCR, one entry per CDR3 protein. The sample gives tens of thousands of distinct CDR3 sequences, around 13% of which show up once; 0.95% to 1.5% is in the top ten. Sequencing used whole blood. The receptors originated from an adult who was a healthcare worker with PCR-confirmed SARS-CoV-2 infection or an uninfected control (not recorded which).

The sample holds many counts of this clonotype. For the CDR3, the DNA is TGCGCCAGCAGTCCCTCGGGATATAGCAATCAGCCCCAGCATTTT. Translation: CASSPSGYSNQPQHF. V usage is TRBV5-1 and J usage is TRBJ1-5; D is unresolved. The CDR3 has 15 amino acids. Germline loops: CDR1 SGHRS, CDR2 YFSETQ. The V gene lost 5 bases and the J gene lost 0 bases, with 12 bases spanning the gap. The variable domain in full, completed from reference TRBV5-1 and TRBJ1-5, reads KAGVTQTPRYLIKTRGQQVTLSCSPISGHRSVSWYQQTPGQGLQFLFEYFSETQRNKGNFPGRFSGRQFSNSRSEMNVSTLELGDSALYLCASSPSGYSNQPQHFGDGTRLSIL.

This clonotype was counted at least ten times. The rearrangement uses TRBV12-5 and TRBJ1-4; TRBD1 matches at 7 bases. The V segment lost 6 bases and the J segment 5 bases; nucleotides outside the gene matches: 6. This CDR3 region has 14 residues. Germline V gene lookup returns CDR1 LGHNT and CDR2 FRNRAP. The CDR3 nucleotides read TGTGCTAGTGGGCGACAGGGTCCCAATGAAAAACTGTTTTTT. This encodes CASGRQGPNEKLFF.

This clonotype was seen many times. The CDR3 nucleotides read TGTGCCACCAGTGATTTTGGAGGGACTGAAGCTTTCTTT. It is translated as CATSDFGGTEAFF. This sequence joins TRBV24-1 and TRBJ1-1; no reliable D call. Germline V gene sequence: CDR1 KGHDR, CDR2 SFDVKD. V lost 1 base and J lost 5, with 7 bases in between. The CDR3 spans 13 residues.

The sample holds many counts of this clonotype. J is TRBJ1-5 and V is TRBV12-3 or TRBV12-4; D is uncertain. This CDR3 contains 12 residues. Trimming stripped 1 base from V and 7 bases from J, with 5 bases between. The CDR3 loop reads CASSLGLQPQHF. CDR3 in DNA: TGTGCCAGCAGTTTAGGGTTGCAGCCCCAGCATTTT.

The chain recombines TRBV6-2 or TRBV6-3 with TRBJ2-7, with D possibly TRBD1 on 6 matching bases. CDR3 length equals 15 residues. Trimming took 6 bases from V and 0 from J, leaving 15 bases between them. Germline V gives CDR1 MNHEY, CDR2 SVGEGT. CDR3 loop: CASSGQWPDSYEQYF. The CDR3 nucleotides read TGTGCCAGCAGCGGACAGTGGCCGGACTCCTACGAGCAGTACTTC.

A note on this clonotype: Being one base from a much bigger clone, this may be a read error. The gene calls are TRBV18 and TRBJ1-1; a weak D match, TRBD1 (6 bases). The germline V gene has CDR1 KGHSH and CDR2 LQKENI. The CDR3 is 14 residues long. CDR3 loop: CASSPQQGETEALF. The CDR3 DNA reads TGTGCCAGCTCACCACAACAGGGCGAAACTGAAGCTCTCTTT. The complete variable domain, with remaining parts taken from reference TRBV18 and TRBJ1-1, reads NAGVMQNPRHLVRRRGQEARLRCSPMKGHSHVYWYRQLPEEGLKFMVYLQKENIIDESGMPKERFSAEFPKEGPSILRIQQVVRGDSAAYFCASSPQQGETEALFGQGTRLTVV.

This clonotype was counted many times. The rearrangement joins TRBV30 to TRBJ1-1; D call uncertain. Germline V lookup: CDR1 GTSNPN, CDR2 SVGIG (reference sequence). The CDR3 covers 11 residues. V was pared by 5 bases and J by 0 bases, with 4 bases between. This chain's CDR3 is CAWQMNTEAFF. CDR3 in DNA: TGTGCCTGGCAAATGAACACTGAAGCTTTCTTT.

This clonotype was picked up a small number of times. This chain connects TRBV5-8 to TRBJ1-2, with D unclear. Trimming took 2 bases from V and 6 from J, leaving 11 bases between them. The CDR3 is 13 residues long. Germline loops: CDR1 SGHTS, CDR2 YDEGEE. CDR3 sequence reads: CASSFPGTNGYTF. CDR3 in DNA: TGTGCCAGCAGCTTTCCGGGAACGAATGGCTACACCTTC.

This clonotype was counted many times. The J gene is TRBJ2-5, the V gene TRBV3-1; no reliable D call. V lost 0 bases and J lost 5, with 10 bases in between. The germline gives CDR1 LGHDT, CDR2 YNNKEL (reference sequence). This CDR3 is built from 14 residues. The CDR3 DNA follows: TGTGCCAGCAGCCAAGACCCCGACGGGGAGACCCAGTACTTC. Its protein product is CASSQDPDGETQYF.

This clonotype was counted ten times or more. The rearrangement uses TRBV7-2 and TRBJ2-1, with TRBD2 identical over 10 bases. Germline CDR1 and CDR2: SGHTA and FQGNSA. The CDR3 runs to 16 residues. The ends lost 1 base at V and 9 bases at J; junction bases unmatched: 9. In DNA, the CDR3 is TGTGCCAGCAGCTTAGTGGGGTCTAGCGGGAGCGGTGAGCAGTTCTTC. Translating it yields CASSLVGSSGSGEQFF. Looking up the rest from reference TRBV7-2 and TRBJ2-1 gives the full variable domain: GAGVSQSPSNKVTEKGKDVELRCDPISGHTALYWYRQSLGQGLEFLIYFQGNSAPDKSGLPSDRFSAERTGGSVSTLTIQRTQQEDSAVYLCASSLVGSSGSGEQFFGPGTRLTVL.

This clonotype was counted ten times or more. V gene TRBV5-1 combines with J gene TRBJ2-3; the match to TRBD2 covers 13 bases. This CDR3 spans 15 amino acids. The germline V gene has CDR1 SGHRS and CDR2 YFSETQ. V shed 3 bases, J shed 4 bases, and the junction held 2 bases outside the gene matches. CDR3 loop: CASSSGLAGADTQYF. The CDR3 DNA reads as TGCGCCAGCAGCTCCGGACTAGCGGGAGCAGATACGCAGTATTTT. Using reference TRBV5-1 and TRBJ2-3 for the parts outside the CDR3, the full variable domain is KAGVTQTPRYLIKTRGQQVTLSCSPISGHRSVSWYQQTPGQGLQFLFEYFSETQRNKGNFPGRFSGRQFSNSRSEMNVSTLELGDSALYLCASSSGLAGADTQYFGPGTRLTVL.

A few counts support this clonotype. The chain employs TRBV14 and TRBJ2-1; weak D call: TRBD1 (6 bases). Germline V gene sequence: CDR1 SGHDN, CDR2 FVKESK. The V end lost 3 bases, the J end lost 4 bases, and 13 bases lay between the germline ends. The CDR3 consists of 15 residues. The CDR3: CASSHPVQGYNEQFF. The CDR3 coding sequence is TGTGCCAGCAGCCACCCGGTTCAGGGGTACAATGAGCAGTTCTTC.

This clonotype has ten or more counts. The chain has TRBV7-9 and TRBJ2-7; 9 nucleotides agree with TRBD1. The CDR3 length is 15 residues. The V and J ends lost 5 bases and 4 bases, in that order; junction bases with no gene match: 9. The germline CDR1 and CDR2 sequences are SEHNR and FQNEAQ (reference sequence). CDR3 residues: CASSPPRGQGYEQYF. The CDR3 DNA reads TGTGCCAGCAGCCCCCCCAGGGGACAGGGTTACGAGCAGTACTTC.

This clonotype was recorded many times. J is TRBJ1-1 and V is TRBV7-9; no clear D gene. Trimming shortened V by 5 bases and J by 1 base, and 14 bases separated the two germline ends. Germline CDR1 reads SEHNR; CDR2 reads FQNEAQ (reference sequence). The CDR3 length is 15 residues. DNA of the CDR3: TGTGCCAGCAGCCCCCGGAACGAGGCGAACACTGAAGCTTTCTTT. It translates to CASSPRNEANTEAFF.

This clonotype was seen at least ten times. The chain has TRBV12-3 or TRBV12-4 and TRBJ2-1; TRBD1 matches 9 bases. The CDR3 contains 14 residues. V trimming: 5 bases; J trimming: 7 bases; junction bases outside the gene matches: 6. CDR3 protein: CASSLPQGANEQFF. The CDR3 DNA reads as TGTGCCAGCAGTCTACCACAGGGGGCAAATGAGCAGTTCTTC.

The rearrangement links TRBV20-1 to TRBJ2-5, with 8 bases fitting TRBD1. V shed 6 bases, J shed 1 base, and the junction held 1 base outside the gene matches. The germline V gene encodes CDR1 DFQATT and CDR2 SNEGSKA (reference sequence). The CDR3 extends over 12 amino acids. The CDR3 nucleotides are TGCAGTGCGGGGACAGGCCAAGAGACCCAGTACTTC. This encodes CSAGTGQETQYF.

Ten or more counts support this clonotype. The genes are TRBV2 and TRBJ1-3, with D perhaps matching TRBD1 (6 bases). The ends were cut back, 7 bases at V and 3 bases at J, with 10 bases in the middle. CDR3 length: 13 amino acids. Germline lookup yields CDR1 SNHLY and CDR2 FYNNEI. CDR3 residues: CASNLQGGNTIYF. The CDR3 DNA is TGTGCCAGCAATCTACAGGGTGGAAACACCATATATTTT.

This clonotype was detected many times. V gene TRBV6-2 or TRBV6-3 combines with J gene TRBJ2-7, with D uncertain. The CDR3 runs 12 residues. V gave up 1 base and J gave up 0 bases, with 1 base separating them. CDR1 is MNHEY and CDR2 is SVGEGT in the germline V gene. This CDR3 reads CASSYFSYEQYF. CDR3 bases: TGTGCCAGCAGTTACTTCTCCTACGAGCAGTACTTC.

The sample holds many counts of this clonotype. The V call is TRBV27, the J call TRBJ1-1; the match to TRBD1 covers 7 bases. J lost 1 base, V lost 6 bases, and 8 bases had no gene match. The CDR3 contains 15 residues. The germline CDR1 and CDR2 sequences are MNHEY and SMNVEV (reference sequence). CDR3 sequence: CASRGTAAQNTEAFF. The CDR3 DNA reads TGTGCCAGCAGAGGGACAGCTGCCCAGAACACTGAAGCTTTCTTT.

This clonotype was counted ten times or more. This chain uses TRBV20-1 with TRBJ1-6; D possibly corresponds to TRBD1 (5 bases). Germline lookup yields CDR1 DFQATT and CDR2 SNEGSKA (reference sequence). The CDR3 extends over 15 amino acids. Deletions cut 0 bases from V and 2 bases from J, with 8 bases between. The CDR3 spells CSARDQGAYNSPLHF. The CDR3 DNA reads as TGCAGTGCTAGAGACCAGGGCGCCTATAATTCACCCCTCCACTTT.

This clonotype has at least ten counts. The chain has TRBV28 and TRBJ2-1, with D perhaps assigned TRBD1 or TRBD2 (5 bases each). Deletions cut 5 bases from V and 8 bases from J, with 19 bases between. Germline CDR1 MDHEN, CDR2 SYDVKM. The CDR3 has 15 residues. The chain's CDR3 is CASSPGPSTDDEQFF. The CDR3 bases are TGTGCCAGCAGTCCGGGACCATCAACAGACGATGAGCAGTTCTTC.

CDR3 amino acids: CASSEAQARGYTEAFF. The DNA of the CDR3 is TGTGCCAGCAGTGAAGCGCAGGCCAGGGGGTACACTGAAGCTTTCTTT. J is TRBJ1-1 and V is TRBV6-1; 7 bases are shared with TRBD1. Germline V gene lookup returns CDR1 MNHNS and CDR2 SASEGT. Losses at the gene ends were 0 bases for V and 3 bases for J; bases not matched to a gene: 7. The CDR3 has 16 amino acids.

The table lists this clonotype with many counts. The CDR3 DNA follows: TGTGCCAGCAGTTTCCGGGCCCTCAATAATTCACCCCTCCACTTT. It encodes CASSFRALNNSPLHF. This chain uses TRBV27 with TRBJ1-6; no definite D call. V dropped 3 bases and J dropped 5 bases, with 11 bases sitting between them. This CDR3 has 15 amino acids. Germline V gives CDR1 MNHEY, CDR2 SMNVEV (reference sequence).

This clonotype was seen ten or more times. The chain links TRBV12-3 or TRBV12-4 to TRBJ2-2, with D maybe TRBD1 (6 bases). V lost 6 bases and J 2 bases, leaving 10 bases between the germline ends. The CDR3 is made up of 14 amino acids. For the CDR3, the DNA is TGTGCCAGCAGCGACAGGAGTAACACCGGGGAGCTGTTTTTT. It translates to CASSDRSNTGELFF.

This clonotype was seen many times. The chain employs TRBV12-3 or TRBV12-4 and TRBJ2-5, with a weak D call TRBD1 (5 bases). The V gene lost 2 bases and the J gene lost 3 bases, with 13 bases spanning the gap. The CDR3 covers 15 residues. CDR3 sequence: CASSLYVGAKETQYF. As DNA, the CDR3 is TGTGCCAGCAGTTTATATGTAGGGGCTAAAGAGACCCAGTACTTC.

The chain couples TRBV28 to TRBJ1-5; unclear D gene. The CDR3 sequence is 15 residues long. V lost 2 bases, J lost 2 bases, and 10 bases lay in between. Germline CDR1 is MDHEN and CDR2 is SYDVKM. The CDR3 spells CASSLDVGGNQPQHF. Here the CDR3 DNA reads TGTGCCAGCAGTTTAGACGTGGGAGGCAATCAGCCCCAGCATTTT.

The rearrangement links TRBV19 to TRBJ2-1; D is tentatively TRBD1 or TRBD2 (5 bases each). Per germline, CDR1 LNHDA and CDR2 SQIVND (reference sequence). V was cut by 5 bases and J by 5 bases, with 16 bases left in between. The CDR3 contains 15 residues. The CDR3 protein is CASSVQVRGNNEQFF. Written as DNA, the CDR3 is TGTGCCAGTAGTGTGCAGGTGAGGGGTAACAATGAGCAGTTCTTC.

This clonotype has only a few counts. V and J are TRBV30 and TRBJ2-1; D unresolved. The V and J ends lost 3 bases and 5 bases respectively, with 17 bases between them. From germline, CDR1 is GTSNPN and CDR2 SVGIG (reference sequence). This CDR3 spans 15 amino acids. The CDR3 region has the DNA TGTGCCTGGAGGGGGAAAACCCTCCGCCACAATGAGCAGTTCTTC. Translated, it gives CAWRGKTLRHNEQFF.

This clonotype was picked up many times. V usage is TRBV7-9 and J usage is TRBJ2-3; no clear D gene. Trimming pared 4 bases from V and 3 bases from J, leaving 17 bases between. The CDR3 extends over 16 amino acids. The germline gives CDR1 SEHNR, CDR2 FQNEAQ (reference sequence). In DNA form, the CDR3 reads TGTGCCAGCAGCTCCCAGACTCTGGGTGGAACAGATACGCAGTATTTT. Translating it yields CASSSQTLGGTDTQYF. Filled out from reference TRBV7-9 and TRBJ2-3, the complete variable domain reads DTGVSQNPRHKITKRGQNVTFRCDPISEHNRLYWYRQTLGQGPEFLTYFQNEAQLEKSRLLSDRFSAERPKGSFSTLEIQRTEQGDSAMYLCASSSQTLGGTDTQYFGPGTRLTVL.

This clonotype was seen ten or more times. The V gene is TRBV2, the J gene TRBJ1-1, with D tentatively TRBD1 (5 bases). The germline V gene has CDR1 SNHLY and CDR2 FYNNEI. This CDR3 has 13 amino acids. Trimming left V 7 bases short and J 4 bases short, with 13 bases between. DNA for the CDR3: TGTGCCAGCAAGGAGGGGTCGGGCACTGAAGCTTTCTTT. It encodes CASKEGSGTEAFF. The full variable domain, with the rest looked up from reference TRBV2 and TRBJ1-1, is EPEVTQTPSHQVTQMGQEVILRCVPISNHLYFYWYRQILGQKVEFLVSFYNNEISEKSEIFDDQFSVERPDGSNFTLKIRSTKLEDSAMYFCASKEGSGTEAFFGQGTRLTVV.

Ten or more counts support this clonotype. V gene TRBV29-1 combines with J gene TRBJ1-5; D might be TRBD1 (5 bases). Germline values: CDR1 SQVTM, CDR2 ANQGSEA. This CDR3 contains 13 residues. V was shortened by 6 bases and J by 3 bases, with 12 bases between the two germline ends. This chain's CDR3 is CSVGQGSNQPQHF. DNA of the CDR3: TGCAGCGTGGGTCAGGGATCCAATCAGCCCCAGCATTTT.